This TCR beta chain came from a study of cytomegalovirus exposure and HLA in healthy donors. The PCR was carried out with 60 Vbeta primers and 13 Jbeta primers. The table came from immunoSEQ multiplex PCR; TCRdb's copy has only in-frame clones and leaves some out. Of 200,000 to 250,000 clones listed, about three quarters are singletons. General study points: The likely explanation for a cluster of highly shared sequence variants was sequencing artifact. The investigators catalogued 164 TCR beta chains as cytomegalovirus-associated. Relative to equally common others, HLA-associated TCR beta chains showed greater clonal expansion in a later analysis. Analysis was carried out at a later point, and it linked a missense DCLRE1C variant to TCR beta V- and J-gene trimming.

Germline-derived CDR1 and CDR2 are SGHTA and FQGNSA. Trimming took 4 bases from V and 0 from J, leaving 13 bases between them. The CDR3 has 16 amino acids. With respect to this clone: Its antigen is not known.

The chain employs TRBV7-2 and TRBJ1-3, with D unclear. Sample: PBMCs. The receptor comes from a middle-aged man in good health and CMV-seronegative. CDR3 residues: CASSSSRVFSGNTIYF. The CDR3, as DNA: TGTGCCAGCAGCTCCAGTCGGGTTTTCTCTGGAAACACCATATATTTT.